This entry features one T cell receptor (beta chain) sequence. This sample stems from a study of blood T cell repertoires in COVID-19. Germline V lookup: CDR1 MDHEN, CDR2 SYDVKM. This CDR3 is built from 16 residues. The V segment lost 5 bases and the J segment 3 bases; nucleotides outside the gene matches: 7. In assigning cohorts, the study relied on participant-reported clinical history. Method: immunoSEQ multiplex PCR; TCRdb's copy keeps in-frame clones and lacks some. This sample yields fewer than 350,000 clones, of which 85% are seen a single time; around 1.9% belongs to the top ten. Sequencing was performed on PBMCs or T cells enriched from blood (not recorded which). The clonotype originates from a woman aged 25 to 39 who had been exposed to COVID-19. The V gene is TRBV28, the J gene TRBJ2-3, with 11 bases that match TRBD2. As DNA, the CDR3 is TGTGCCAGCAGTCTCACTAGCGGGAGATTGACAGATACGCAGTATTTT. Protein product: CASSLTSGRLTDTQYF.